Listed below are T cell receptor beta chains from one sample, sequenced in a study of shared clonotypes between healthy human individuals. This table comes from immunoSEQ multiplex PCR, and its TCRdb copy is limited to in-frame clones, with some not included. In the table there are 950,000 to 1,300,000 clones, approximately 68% of which are singletons. Sequencing was carried out using memory CD4+ T cells sorted from blood. All receptors come from a young man in good health. Each CDR3 is given with its conserved first and last residue. The D gene is left open where the match is weak. Clone size appears in some rows only: once, few, many, or a class for an expanded clone.

v_gene	j_gene	d_gene	abundance	CDR3nt	CDR3aa
TRBV7-9	TRBJ2-7	TRBD2	-	TGTGCCAGCAGCTTAGCAGGGACTAGCAGCGAGCAGTACTTC	CASSLAGTSSEQYF
TRBV27	TRBJ1-6	-	-	TGTGCCAGCAGTTTAAGAGGGACTTCACCCCTCCACTTT	CASSLRGTSPLHF
TRBV6-5	TRBJ1-2	TRBD1	-	TGTGCCAGCAGTCTCGATTCGGGACAGCCATATGGCTACACCTTC	CASSLDSGQPYGYTF
TRBV10-1	TRBJ2-1	-	few	TGCGCCAGCAGTGAGTCACGGCAGGGCGAGCAGTTCTTC	CASSESRQGEQFF
TRBV5-6	TRBJ1-6	TRBD1	-	TGTGCCAGCAGCCCCGGGACAGGGAAGAATTCACCCCTCCACTTT	CASSPGTGKNSPLHF
TRBV7-9	TRBJ1-1	TRBD1	-	TGTGCCAGCAGCGCGGGACAGGGGAGGGCTTTCTTT	CASSAGQGRAFF
TRBV28	TRBJ2-4	-	-	TGTGCCAGCCGACTCACTGGACAAGCCCGAAACATTCAGTACTTC	CASRLTGQARNIQYF
TRBV6-1	TRBJ2-5	TRBD1	once	TGTGCCAGCAGTGACAGGGGGCTTAGGGAGACCCAGTACTTC	CASSDRGLRETQYF
TRBV5-4	TRBJ2-5	-	-	TGTGCCAGCAGCTGGGACCGCAGGGTGGAGACCCAGTACTTC	CASSWDRRVETQYF
TRBV5-4	TRBJ1-1	TRBD1	-	TGTGCCAGCAGCTCCGGACAGGGACGGACTGAAGCTTTCTTT	CASSSGQGRTEAFF
TRBV5-5	TRBJ2-5	-	-	TGTGCCAGCAGCTTGTATAGTCGCGAGACCCAGTACTTC	CASSLYSRETQYF
TRBV19	TRBJ2-1	-	-	TGTGCCAGTAGTATACTCGACAATGAGCAGTTCTTC	CASSILDNEQFF
TRBV28	TRBJ1-2	TRBD1	few	TGTGCCAGCAGGGAACCGGGACAGGGGGCGGATGGCTACACCTTC	CASREPGQGADGYTF
TRBV18	TRBJ2-3	TRBD2	-	TGTGCCAGCTCACCCCCGGGACTAGCGTCGACAGATACGCAGTATTTT	CASSPPGLASTDTQYF
TRBV5-6	TRBJ2-2	-	-	TGTGCCAGCAGCTTGGCCTTTGGGGGGCCGACCGGGGAGCTGTTTTTT	CASSLAFGGPTGELFF
TRBV5-1	TRBJ2-2	-	few	TGCGCCAGCAGCTTGGCCCTCGGGGGCGGGGGCGAAAACACCGGGGAGCTGTTTTTT	CASSLALGGGGENTGELFF
TRBV13	TRBJ2-7	TRBD1	-	TGTGCCAGCAGCTTGGGGGACAGGACAAGCGAGCAGTACTTC	CASSLGDRTSEQYF
TRBV5-6	TRBJ2-5	-	once	TGTGCCAGCAGCCTACAGACTGGGGGACGTAAGACCCAGTACTTC	CASSLQTGGRKTQYF
TRBV18	TRBJ1-1	-	few	TGTGCCAGCTCACCCCCGAACACTGAAGCTTTCTTT	CASSPPNTEAFF
TRBV15	TRBJ2-3	-	-	TGTGCCACCAGCAGCCGGGGACACACAGATACGCAGTATTTT	CATSSRGHTDTQYF
TRBV2	TRBJ1-2	-	-	TGTGCCAGCAGTGAAAGGGACAAAAGGGATGGGGGCTACACCTTC	CASSERDKRDGGYTF
TRBV9	TRBJ1-3	-	-	TGTGCCAGCAGCGTAGGAGAGGGAAGCTCTGGAAACACCATATATTTT	CASSVGEGSSGNTIYF
TRBV2	TRBJ2-1	TRBD2	-	TGTGCCAGCAGTAGATCTAGCGGAAACAATGAGCAGTTCTTC	CASSRSSGNNEQFF
TRBV10-3	TRBJ1-4	-	many	TGTGCCATCAGTGACGGACTCACTGGGGAAAAACTGTTTTTT	CAISDGLTGEKLFF
TRBV2	TRBJ1-6	-	once	TGTGCCAGCAGTGCCGACAGTCAGCCTTCACCCCTCCACTTT	CASSADSQPSPLHF
TRBV28	TRBJ2-2	-	-	TGTGCCAGCAGTCACGAATTCAACAGGCCCACCGGGGAGCTGTTTTTT	CASSHEFNRPTGELFF
TRBV19	TRBJ1-5	-	few	TGTGCCAGTAGTATGTCCAGGGGAAATCAGCCCCAGCATTTT	CASSMSRGNQPQHF
TRBV11-2	TRBJ2-6	-	few	TGTGCCAGCAGCTTAACAGGCCCCTCTGGGGCCAACGTCCTGACTTTC	CASSLTGPSGANVLTF
TRBV7-2	TRBJ1-1	-	-	TGTGCCAGCAGATGGGGGGGCGGCACTGAAGCTTTCTTT	CASRWGGGTEAFF
TRBV21-1	TRBJ2-7	-	-	TGTGCCAGCAGCCCCTTGTCCCCATGGGGACAGGACTCCTACGAGCAGTACTTC	CASSPLSPWGQDSYEQYF
TRBV6-1	TRBJ1-3	-	-	TGTGCCAGCAGTGAAAGACGGATCAACTCTGGAAACACCATATATTTT	CASSERRINSGNTIYF
TRBV6-6	TRBJ1-4	-	-	TGTGCCAGCAGTTACCTCCAAAATGAAAAACTGTTTTTT	CASSYLQNEKLFF
TRBV29-1	TRBJ1-2	TRBD1	-	TGCAGCGCTCAGACAGGGGTCGACCTTGGCTACACCTTC	CSAQTGVDLGYTF
TRBV10-2	TRBJ1-5	-	few	TGCGCCAGCAGTGAGTCCGCAGGATATCAGCCCCAGCATTTT	CASSESAGYQPQHF
TRBV7-6	TRBJ2-1	TRBD2	-	TGTGCCAGCAGCTTAAGGCGGGAGGGCCAGGGCGAGCAGTTCTTC	CASSLRREGQGEQFF
TRBV2	TRBJ2-2	-	many	TGTGCCAGCAGACCAGACACCGGGGAGCTGTTTTTT	CASRPDTGELFF
TRBV20-1	TRBJ1-1	-	many	TGCAGTGCCCGGCCGGAGGATGAAGCTTTCTTT	CSARPEDEAFF
TRBV19	TRBJ1-2	-	few	TGTGCCAGTGGGGAACACCGTTATGGCTACACCTTC	CASGEHRYGYTF
TRBV7-2	TRBJ2-7	TRBD2	-	TGTGCCAGCAGCCCCGCGGGAGTCCACGAGCAGTACTTC	CASSPAGVHEQYF
TRBV18	TRBJ2-7	-	-	TGTGCCAGCTCACCAGAGACAGGCTACGAGCAGTACTTC	CASSPETGYEQYF
TRBV6-6	TRBJ2-3	-	-	TGTGCCAGCAGTTACACAGGGGGGGGCACAGATACGCAGTATTTT	CASSYTGGGTDTQYF
TRBV6-1	TRBJ2-4	-	-	TGTGCCAGCAGCCGACAGGGACTAAACATTCAGTACTTC	CASSRQGLNIQYF
TRBV11-3	TRBJ2-3	TRBD1	-	TGTGCCAGCTCTTTAGGGGGCTGGGGAGATACGCAGTATTTT	CASSLGGWGDTQYF
TRBV28	TRBJ1-2	-	-	TGTGCCAGCAGTTTGAGGGCAGCCCAAAGTAAGGGCTACACCTTC	CASSLRAAQSKGYTF
TRBV9	TRBJ2-5	-	-	TGTGCCAGCAGCGCCCGAGGGCAGGGCCGGGAGACCCAGTACTTC	CASSARGQGRETQYF
TRBV19	TRBJ2-7	TRBD2	once	TGTGCCAGTAGTAAGGGACTAGCTGCCAGCGAGCAGTACTTC	CASSKGLAASEQYF
TRBV28	TRBJ1-5	-	many	TGTGCCAGCGGTACTCGCAGCAATCAGCCCCAGCATTTT	CASGTRSNQPQHF
TRBV19	TRBJ2-7	-	-	TGTGCCAGTAGTAGGCTCGTCTCAGGGGAGCAGTACTTC	CASSRLVSGEQYF
TRBV4-1	TRBJ2-1	-	-	TGCGCCAGCAGCCAGCCTACTTCTAGCTCCTACAATGAGCAGTTCTTC	CASSQPTSSSYNEQFF
TRBV19	TRBJ1-1	-	-	TGTGCCAGTAGTACCCGGGGTAAGAGGGTGAACACTGAAGCTTTCTTT	CASSTRGKRVNTEAFF
TRBV6-1	TRBJ2-4	-	-	TGTGCCAGCAGGACGGACGCAGCCAAAAACATTCAGTACTTC	CASRTDAAKNIQYF
TRBV11-2	TRBJ2-7	-	-	TGTGCCAGCAGCTTGCCAGCGGGTGTTTACGAGCAGTACTTC	CASSLPAGVYEQYF
TRBV29-1	TRBJ2-2	TRBD2	-	TGCAGCGTCGGTACTAGCGCGAGCCGAACCGGGGAGCTGTTTTTT	CSVGTSASRTGELFF